The rows below give T cell receptor beta chains drawn from one sample of a study of neurological immune-mediated disorders. One entry per CDR3 protein, called by TCRdb with MiXCR from the 5' RACE reads. The data contain over 50,000 distinct CDR3 sequences, about 3% of them singletons. Specimen: PBMCs. The source is a man aged 35 to 55 with multiple sclerosis. Each CDR3 is given with its conserved first and last residue. A D gene is named only where the DNA matches it firmly. The size of a clone is reported for some rows only, either as once, few or many, or as a class for expanded clones.

TRBD1,TRBV10-3,TRBJ1-2,many,CAIRLQGALGYTF,TGTGCCATCAGATTACAGGGGGCCCTCGGCTACACCTTC
NA,TRBV7-9,TRBJ1-1,many,CASHRTVNTEAFF,TGTGCCAGCCACAGGACGGTGAACACTGAAGCTTTCTTT
NA,TRBV6-5,TRBJ2-3,many,CASRATWVVTTDTQYF,TGTGCCAGCAGGGCGACGTGGGTCGTTACGACAGATACGCAGTATTTT
NA,TRBV28,TRBJ1-5,many,CASSFRDISNQPQHF,TGTGCCAGCAGTTTCCGAGACATAAGCAATCAGCCCCAGCATTTT
NA,TRBV19,TRBJ1-5,many,CASSIDRTDPSNQPQHF,TGTGCCAGTAGTATCGATCGGACAGACCCTAGCAATCAGCCCCAGCATTTT
NA,TRBV25-1,TRBJ2-5,many,CASSERMGRGARRAGETQYF,TGTGCCAGCAGTGAAAGGATGGGACGGGGGGCCCGACGGGCGGGAGAGACCCAGTACTTC
NA,TRBV5-1,TRBJ1-1,many,CASSLHSTMNTEAFF,TGCGCCAGCAGCTTGCACAGCACCATGAACACTGAAGCTTTCTTT
NA,TRBV20-1,TRBJ2-7,few,CSATPIRGKVNYEQYF,TGCAGTGCTACGCCCATCAGGGGAAAGGTCAACTACGAGCAGTACTTC
TRBD1,TRBV20-1,TRBJ2-7,many,CSAIQGARFEQYF,TGCAGTGCTATTCAGGGGGCGCGTTTTGAGCAGTACTTC
NA,TRBV5-1,TRBJ1-1,many,CASSLGPSNTEAFF,TGCGCCAGCAGCTTGGGTCCGTCGAACACTGAAGCTTTCTTT
NA,TRBV20-1,TRBJ1-5,NA,CSASEAVYSNQPQNF,TGCAGTGCTAGCGAGGCAGTGTATAGCAATCAGCCCCAGAATTTT
NA,TRBV13,TRBJ2-1,medium-sized,CASSLVQGGPYNEQFF,TGTGCCAGCAGCTTAGTTCAGGGTGGCCCCTACAATGAGCAGTTCTTC
NA,TRBV20-1,TRBJ1-2,few,CSARDSVEGARGYTF,TGCAGTGCTAGAGATTCAGTCGAGGGCGCGAGGGGCTACACCTTC
TRBD2,TRBV5-1,TRBJ2-5,many,CASSFGGGEMETQYF,TGCGCCAGCAGCTTCGGCGGGGGGGAAATGGAGACCCAGTACTTC
NA,TRBV20-1,TRBJ1-5,many,CSAREMGNQPQHF,TGCAGTGCTAGAGAAATGGGAAATCAGCCCCAGCATTTT
TRBD2,TRBV18,TRBJ2-1,NA,CASSLAGESYNEQFF,TGTGCCAGCTCACTAGCGGGGGAATCCTACAATGAGCAGTTCTTC
TRBD2,TRBV11-2,TRBJ2-2,many,CASSRGANTGELFF,TGTGCCAGCTCCCGGGGGGCGAACACCGGGGAGCTGTTTTTT
TRBD1,TRBV27,TRBJ2-6,many,CASSLSVTGVAGANVLTF,TGTGCCAGCAGTTTATCGGTGACAGGGGTTGCCGGGGCCAACGTCCTGACTTTC
TRBD1,TRBV5-1,TRBJ1-5,few,CASSPTTGGDQPQNF,TGCGCCAGCAGCCCGACGACAGGGGGCGACCAGCCCCAGAATTTT
NA,TRBV7-9,TRBJ1-4,many,CASSSTRGGHATNEKLFF,TGTGCCAGCAGCTCTACCAGAGGCGGCCATGCAACTAATGAAAAACTGTTTTTT
TRBD2,TRBV12-5,TRBJ2-5,many,CASARGGIQETQYF,TGTGCTAGTGCCCGGGGGGGAATTCAAGAGACCCAGTACTTC
TRBD1,TRBV4-1,TRBJ1-4,many,CASSQVGQGGEKLFF,TGCGCCAGCAGCCAAGTTGGACAGGGCGGGGAAAAACTGTTTTTT